These 11 T cell receptor beta chains share one sample of origin, sequenced in a study of shared clonotypes between healthy human individuals. The protocol was immunoSEQ multiplex PCR, while the TCRdb copy is restricted to in-frame clones and leaves out a portion. This sample has 650,000 to 750,000 clones, with about two thirds found just once. The sequenced sample consisted of memory CD4+ T cells sorted from blood. The subset: CD45RA-negative fraction. These receptor sequences come from a woman aged 30 to 39 in good health.

The rearrangement uses TRBV7-2 and TRBJ1-2, with 7 bases lining up with TRBD1. This CDR3 comprises 15 residues. The trim removed 1 base at V and 4 bases at J, leaving 6 bases unmatched. CDR1 and CDR2 from the germline V gene are SGHTA and FQGNSA. CDR3 in amino acids: CASSLGGGAGYGYTF. DNA of the CDR3: TGTGCCAGCAGCTTAGGAGGGGGCGCCGGCTATGGCTACACCTTC.

This chain connects TRBV2 to TRBJ2-7; D uncertain. Trimming stripped 2 bases from V and 4 bases from J, with 3 bases between. CDR1 and CDR2 from the germline V gene are SNHLY and FYNNEI. This CDR3 spans 11 amino acids. DNA of the CDR3: TGTGCCAGCAGTGAACAGTACGAGCAGTACTTC. Translated, it gives CASSEQYEQYF.

The chain is built from TRBV6-1 and TRBJ1-5; perhaps TRBD1 as D (6 bases). The CDR3 sequence is 13 residues long. CDR1 and CDR2 (germline): MNHNS, SASEGT. Trimming removed 7 bases at V and 7 bases at J, with 14 bases between. Here the CDR3 reads CASTGRGGQPQHF. DNA of the CDR3: TGTGCCAGCACCGGGAGGGGGGGCCAGCCCCAGCATTTT.

This clone was seen only a few times. CDR3 in amino acids: CASSLVGRQETQYF. The CDR3 nucleotides read TGTGCCAGCAGCTTAGTGGGACGGCAAGAGACCCAGTACTTC. The genes are TRBV11-2 and TRBJ2-5, with D perhaps being TRBD1 or TRBD2 (5 bases each). The ends were cut back, 1 base at V and 2 bases at J, with 8 bases in the middle. The germline V gene has CDR1 SGHAT and CDR2 FQNNGV. The CDR3 totals 14 residues. Full variable domain (missing parts from reference TRBV11-2 and TRBJ2-5): EAGVAQSPRYKIIEKRQSVAFWCNPISGHATLYWYQQILGQGPKLLIQFQNNGVVDDSQLPKDRFSAERLKGVDSTLKIQPAKLEDSAVYLCASSLVGRQETQYFGPGTRLLVL.

The CDR3 coding sequence is TGTGCCAGCAGCCACTACGGGACAGCCCCTAAAGAGACCCAGTACTTC. Translating it yields CASSHYGTAPKETQYF. The chain recombines TRBV14 with TRBJ2-5; 7 nucleotides agree with TRBD1. The CDR3 loop spans 16 amino acids. J was trimmed by 3 bases and V by 3 bases; bases with no gene match: 10. The germline CDR1 and CDR2 sequences are SGHDN and FVKESK.

The chain carries TRBV6-5 and TRBJ2-7; no firm D call. Between the trimmed V and J ends, which lost 0 bases and 4 bases, there was a span of 13 bases. The CDR3 sequence is 15 residues long. CDR1 is MNHEY, CDR2 SVGAGI, per germline. In DNA, the CDR3 is TGTGCCAGCAGTTACTCAGCATTCCTCCCGTACGAGCAGTACTTC. Its translation is CASSYSAFLPYEQYF.

The rearrangement joins TRBV19 to TRBJ2-1; 14 positions match TRBD2. The V gene end was trimmed by 5 bases and the J gene end by 7 bases; junction bases not matched to a gene: 4. The CDR3 is made up of 15 amino acids. Germline V CDR1 and CDR2: LNHDA, SQIVND (reference sequence). The CDR3 sequence: CASSGTSGRINEQFF. The CDR3 nucleotides read TGTGCCAGTAGTGGGACTAGCGGGAGAATAAATGAGCAGTTCTTC.

V gene TRBV25-1 combines with J gene TRBJ1-1; D is undetermined. V lost 4 bases and J lost 2, with 8 bases in between. Germline CDR1 and CDR2: MGHDK and SYGVNS. This CDR3 has 13 amino acids. The CDR3 DNA reads as TGTGCCAGCAGTGTGTTGACAAACACTGAAGCTTTCTTT. Encoded protein: CASSVLTNTEAFF.

Regarding this clone: The junction shows a germline mismatch at one end, possibly a read error. The rearrangement uses TRBV10-1 and TRBJ2-5, with a possible D match to TRBD1 (6 bases). This CDR3 has 15 residues. Per germline, CDR1 WNHNN and CDR2 SYGVQD (reference sequence). CDR3 amino acids: CASSETGTKQEIQYF. DNA for the CDR3: TGCGCCAGCAGTGAGACAGGGACCAAACAAGAGATCCAGTACTTC.

The rearrangement joins TRBV5-1 to TRBJ2-3; D perhaps matches TRBD1 (6 bases). This CDR3 has 15 amino acids. The V end lost 2 bases, the J end lost 3 bases, and 13 bases lay between the germline ends. Looked up from germline, CDR1 is SGHRS and CDR2 is YFSETQ. CDR3 region: CASSFTGSITDTQYF. CDR3 nucleotide sequence: TGCGCCAGCAGCTTCACAGGGAGTATAACAGATACGCAGTATTTT.

V and J are TRBV7-2 and TRBJ2-1, with 8 bases matching TRBD2. The CDR3 loop spans 14 amino acids. Germline V lookup: CDR1 SGHTA, CDR2 FQGNSA. V was clipped by 8 bases and J by 4 bases; unmatched bases: 7. The CDR3 DNA is TGTGCCAGCGCCCCCGGGGGGGCATACAATGAGCAGTTCTTC. Amino acid sequence: CASAPGGAYNEQFF.